This TCR beta chain was sequenced in a study of T cell responses to AZD1222 COVID-19 vaccine. Study-wide results and caveats: The reported proportion of spike-specific TCRs targeting unmutated variant regions was nearly half. Mostly white British, mostly female donors; authors suggested clonal diversity may be underestimated. Spike was spanned by vaccine-associated CD4 TCRs, with dominance at 160-218 and 743-854. The repertoires were collected only after the peak T cell response.

Assay: immunoSEQ multiplex PCR; the TCRdb copy retains only in-frame clones and omits some. The sample consists of 77,000 or so clones, 88% of them appearing once. This clone showed up just once. Antigen: not known. Germline V gene data show CDR1 as MNHEY and CDR2 as SVGAGI. Trimming at V came to 5 bases and at J to 7 bases, leaving 9 bases not matched to a gene. This CDR3 has 15 amino acids. This sequence was found in an adult in good health. Sequenced here: peripheral blood, sampled on day 0 of AZD1222 vaccination. The chain has TRBV6-5 and TRBJ1-4, with 8 bases matching TRBD1. The DNA of the CDR3 is TGTGCCAGCAGTCGAGGACAGGGAAAAGGTGAAAAACTGTTTTTT. This encodes CASSRGQGKGEKLFF.